The TCR beta chain under discussion was sequenced for a study of radiation and T cells in renal cell carcinoma. Whole-study results and caveats: Without pretreatment biopsies, baseline tumor clonotype presence was undetermined. From baseline, blood top tumor clonotypes peaked at 2 weeks post-radiation.

This CDR3 contains 13 residues. Germline CDR1 SGHTA, CDR2 FQGTGA. With 5 bases clipped from V and 11 bases from J, the junction kept 6 bases outside the gene matches. TCRdb's table, derived via immunoSEQ multiplex PCR, lists solely in-frame clones and lacks some. The table has approximately 110,000 clones, about four fifths seen once. As to time point: baseline pretreatment blood. Treatment specified: 15 Gy SBRT to primary tumor, nephrectomy 4 weeks later. The patient's renal cell carcinoma had clear cell pathology. Regarding this clone: Antigen unknown.

This receptor was taken from a woman between 55 and 75 years old with renal cell carcinoma. Sequencing was performed on blood, taken from a patient whose treatment included radiotherapy and nephrectomy. This chain connects TRBV7-3 to TRBJ1-1; 12 positions agree with TRBD1. The CDR3 DNA follows: TGTGCCAGCAGCCTAGGGACAGGGGGCGACGCTTTCTTT. This encodes CASSLGTGGDAFF.